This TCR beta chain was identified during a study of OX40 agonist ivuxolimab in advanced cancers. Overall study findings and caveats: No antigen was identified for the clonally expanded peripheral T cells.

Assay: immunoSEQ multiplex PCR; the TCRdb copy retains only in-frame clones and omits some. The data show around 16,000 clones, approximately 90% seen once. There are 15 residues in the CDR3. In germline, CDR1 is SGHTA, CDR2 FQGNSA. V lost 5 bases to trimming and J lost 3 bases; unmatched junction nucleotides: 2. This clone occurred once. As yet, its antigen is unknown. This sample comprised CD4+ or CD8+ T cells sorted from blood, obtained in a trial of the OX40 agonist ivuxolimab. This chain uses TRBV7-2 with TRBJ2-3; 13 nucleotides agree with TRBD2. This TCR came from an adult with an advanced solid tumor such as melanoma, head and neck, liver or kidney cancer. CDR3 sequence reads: CASSRTSGSTDTQYF. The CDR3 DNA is TGTGCCAGCAGCCGGACTAGCGGGAGTACAGATACGCAGTATTTT.